This T cell receptor (beta chain) is from a study of blood T cells in healthy people across ages (dated by TCRdb to about 2015). In the study overall: Template switching captured roughly one uniquely barcoded TCR beta cDNA molecule per two T cells in model experiments. Donors were grouped into four age groups: young (average roughly 15 years), middle-aged (about 40), aged (roughly 62) and long-lived (less than 85). Age-related changes in TCR beta repertoire diversity were measured in the study by deep sequencing normalized with unique cDNA molecular identifiers. Two additional independent replicas of 1 million unique cDNA reads from the same blood draw were analyzed for two donors (one aged 18 to 30 and one aged 80 or older). To avoid experimental bias, donors of different ages were spread randomly across the sequencing lanes.

The donors were roughly 39 Caucasian individuals from Russia, aged 6 to 90 years, who were systemically healthy. Around 10 milliliters of peripheral blood were drawn from each donor into EDTA-treated Vacutainer tubes. Ficoll-Paque density-gradient centrifugation was used to isolate PBMCs, with at least 7 million per sample. Trizol reagent was used to extract total RNA from the PBMCs, yielding at least 6 micrograms per sample. The percentages of naive CD45RAhigh/CD27high T cells were determined by flow cytometry on a PBMC aliquot from every donor. Overall results and qualifications from the work: Estimates of total diversity based on one million sequenced T cells were regarded as lower bounds and as underestimates. Observed TCR beta diversity correlated strongly with the percentage of naive T cells measured by flow cytometry. Bulk unsorted PBMC profiling prevented conclusive comparison of naive and antigen-experienced compartments. Donor CMV infection status was unknown, potentially confounding age-related changes in expanded clonotypes. Compared with the aged group, the long-lived group had more naive CD4+ T cells, fewer expanded clones and increased TCR diversity, a pattern suggesting age selection. Observed TCR beta diversity per million T cells fell roughly linearly with age, and a significant reduction was already apparent by age around 39.

Concerning this clonotype itself: Its antigen is unknown. Per-nucleotide qualities are absent, and no much larger clonotype sits a single base away.

The protocol used for the library was 5' RACE. Sequencing was performed on an Illumina HiSeq 2500. A second PCR of about 7 to 12 cycles was performed with a sample-barcoded 5' primer and a J-beta primer mix. A template-switch 5' adaptor carrying 12 random nucleotides introduced a unique molecular identifier onto each TCR beta cDNA molecule. At least 2.5 million CDR3-containing paired-end reads were obtained from each sample. First-strand cDNA was synthesized from all RNA with the Mint cDNA synthesis kit, primed by a TRBC-specific oligonucleotide. Following uracil-DNA glycosylase treatment, a first 18-cycle PCR with universal primers M1SS and BC2_uni_R was performed on all cDNA. In the original analysis: Each sample was normalized by randomly selecting 1 million high-quality reads, each carrying a distinct molecular identifier. Instead of being binned into consensus sequences, reads that shared molecular identifiers were thrown out. MiTCR, with a Q25 quality threshold and the strictest error-elimination algorithm, was used for CDR3 identification, clonotype clustering and error correction. Lower-bound total TCR beta diversity was estimated with a nonparametric unseen species model using Euler transformation. Through fastp at Q25 and MiXCR, TCRdb rebuilt clones from the public reads, retaining in-frame beta chains. Here each entry gathers all rows of one CDR3 protein and keeps the most common genes and DNA. TCRdb, rather than the study authors, made the V and J calls. In this sample the table shows 600,000 to 650,000 distinct CDR3 sequences, roughly 53% of which occur a single time. Clones ranked in the top ten supply approximately 40% of the sample.

Sequencing used blood. The TCR sequence derives from a man in his fifties or sixties in good health.

The bases are TGCAGTGCTAGCCCCAGACAGGGTAGGGCTTACAATGAGCAGTTCTTC. Translated, it gives CSASPRQGRAYNEQFF. The chain is assembled from TRBV20-1 and TRBJ2-1, with 7 junctional bases fitting TRBD1. The CDR1 and CDR2 encoded by the germline V gene (reference sequence) are DFQATT and SNEGSKA. There are 16 amino acids in the CDR3, from cysteine to phenylalanine inclusive. Just the 48-base CDR3 DNA is kept, in frame starting at base 1. Germline trimming amounts to 3 bases on V and 4 bases on J, with 12 as the count of junction bases outside the gene matches.